Below are 14 T cell receptor beta chains sequenced from a single sample in a study of vaccination and CD4 T cells after COVID-19. Indicated treatment: roughly ten-day PBMC culture with coronavirus spike peptide pools or control peptides (ViraFEST assay). Cultured CD4+ T cells had their DNA profiled by the Oncomine TCR Beta short-read assay. Each CDR3 protein gets one entry after TCRdb re-called the PCR reads with MiXCR. The table lists about 4,500 distinct CDR3 sequences, 48% of them singletons, with less than 20% in the top ten. These receptors' antigens are unknown. What was sequenced was CD4+ T cells from blood, cultured in vitro. The receptors originated from a human donor who had recovered from COVID-19.

This chain links TRBV5-4 with TRBJ2-5; 11 nucleotides match TRBD2. Germline values: CDR1 SGHNT, CDR2 YYREEE (reference sequence). The CDR3 loop spans 15 amino acids. V dropped 5 bases and J dropped 0; count of bases not matched to a gene: 3. Written as DNA, the CDR3 is TGTGCCAGCAGGCTAGCGGGGGGATACCAAGAGACCCAGTACTTC. Translating gives CASRLAGGYQETQYF. The whole variable domain, filled in from reference TRBV5-4 and TRBJ2-5, reads ETGVTQSPTHLIKTRGQQVTLRCSSQSGHNTVSWYQQALGQGPQFIFQYYREEENGRGNFPPRFSGLQFPNYSSELNVNALELDDSALYLCASRLAGGYQETQYFGPGTRLLVL.

The chain recombines TRBV20-1 with TRBJ2-3, with TRBD2 matching over 7 bases. This CDR3 is 14 amino acids long. V lost 5 bases and J lost 1; bases outside the gene matches: 6. Per germline, CDR1 DFQATT and CDR2 SNEGSKA (reference sequence). The CDR3 loop is CSAFLAERTDTQYF. The CDR3 coding sequence is TGCAGTGCTTTTCTAGCGGAGCGCACAGATACGCAGTATTTT.

This clonotype occurred a few times. This CDR3 is CASSGLGQGGGQPQHF. The CDR3 bases are TGTGCCAGCAGTGGCCTGGGACAGGGAGGCGGTCAGCCCCAGCATTTT. J is TRBJ1-5 and V is TRBV6-1; 9 bases align to TRBD1. Germline assignment: CDR1 MNHNS and CDR2 SASEGT. With 4 bases clipped from V and 6 bases from J, the junction kept 10 bases outside the gene matches. The CDR3 has 16 residues.

In its sample, this clonotype was seen a few times. The rearrangement uses TRBV7-9 and TRBJ2-1; D unresolved. V lost 5 bases to trimming and J lost 6 bases, with 17 bases between them. The V gene's germline CDR1 is SEHNR and CDR2 FQNEAQ (reference sequence). This CDR3 contains 15 residues. CDR3 residues: CASSPKLRQGNEQFF. In DNA form, the CDR3 reads TGTGCCAGCAGCCCCAAGCTCCGCCAAGGCAATGAGCAGTTCTTC.

V gene TRBV6-1 combines with J gene TRBJ2-1; weak D call: TRBD2 (6 bases). Trimming cost V 2 bases and J 7 bases, with 27 bases left between them. From germline, CDR1 is MNHNS and CDR2 SASEGT. The CDR3 runs 19 residues. For the CDR3, the DNA is TGTGCCAGCAGTGAATGGGACGGAGGGGCCTTGGGGGTTACAAATGAGCAGTTCTTC. Translating gives CASSEWDGGALGVTNEQFF.

V usage is TRBV30 and J usage is TRBJ1-1; D is unresolved. Germline V gene lookup returns CDR1 GTSNPN and CDR2 SVGIG (reference sequence). The germline V and J ends were trimmed by 2 bases and 3 bases, with 10 bases remaining between them. The CDR3 spans 13 residues. CDR3 DNA: TGTGCCTGGAGTAGGGCCCCTTACACTGAAGCTTTCTTT. Protein product: CAWSRAPYTEAFF. Full variable domain (outside the CDR3, taken from reference TRBV30 and TRBJ1-1): SQTIHQWPATLVQPVGSPLSLECTVEGTSNPNLYWYRQAAGRGLQLLFYSVGIGQISSEVPQNLSASRPQDRQFILSSKKLLLSDSGFYLCAWSRAPYTEAFFGQGTRLTVV.

This clonotype was recorded a few times. This chain uses TRBV29-1 with TRBJ2-7, with 10 bases identical to TRBD1. The V and J ends lost 7 bases and 2 bases, in that order; junction bases with no gene match: 5. This CDR3 contains 13 residues. Germline V gene sequence: CDR1 SQVTM, CDR2 ANQGSEA. The CDR3 sequence is CSGAGQGAYEQYF. CDR3 DNA: TGCAGCGGCGCCGGACAGGGGGCCTACGAGCAGTACTTC.

V usage is TRBV6-4 and J usage is TRBJ2-1; 10 bases agree with TRBD2. The V gene end was trimmed by 3 bases and the J gene end by 15 bases; junction bases not matched to a gene: 8. The length of the CDR3 is 13 residues. CDR1 is MRHNA and CDR2 is SNTAGT in the germline V gene. CDR3 sequence (DNA): TGTGCCAGCAGTGAAACCTCTAGCGGGAGTCGGTTCTTC. Translated: CASSETSSGSRFF.

The gene calls are TRBV6-2 or TRBV6-3 and TRBJ2-1; 10 nucleotides agree with TRBD2. Germline V lookup: CDR1 MNHEY, CDR2 SVGEGT. This CDR3 comprises 15 residues. After removal of 4 bases from V and 2 bases from J, the junction contained 2 bases not matched to a gene. For the CDR3, the DNA is TGTGCCAGCAGTTCCCTAGCGGGGGCCTACAATGAGCAGTTCTTC. Translating it yields CASSSLAGAYNEQFF.

This clonotype was recorded only once. V is TRBV12-3 or TRBV12-4 and J is TRBJ1-1, with D possibly matching TRBD1 (5 bases). Trimming took off 3 bases at V and 7 bases at J, with 12 bases between the two ends. This CDR3 has 13 amino acids. CDR3 bases: TGTGCCAGCAGTTTCCAGGGTGTGATTGAAGCTTTCTTT. Translated: CASSFQGVIEAFF.

V and J are TRBV2 and TRBJ1-3; D unresolved. CDR1 and CDR2 (germline): SNHLY, FYNNEI. CDR3 length: 13 amino acids. Trimming pared 6 bases from V and 4 bases from J, leaving 10 bases between. CDR3 nucleotide sequence: TGTGCCAGCAGGCTCACAGTCGGAAACACCATATATTTT. It is translated as CASRLTVGNTIYF. Variable domain in full (rest from reference TRBV2 and TRBJ1-3): EPEVTQTPSHQVTQMGQEVILRCVPISNHLYFYWYRQILGQKVEFLVSFYNNEISEKSEIFDDQFSVERPDGSNFTLKIRSTKLEDSAMYFCASRLTVGNTIYFGEGSWLTVV.

This clonotype was seen a handful of times. This chain joins TRBV15 and TRBJ2-7, with a possible D match to TRBD2 (6 bases). Trimming cost V 0 bases and J 3 bases, with 6 bases left between them. Looked up from germline, CDR1 is LNHNV and CDR2 is YYDKDF (reference sequence). The CDR3 is 13 amino acids. CDR3 DNA: TGTGCCACCAGCAGAGACGGGGGCTACGAGCAGTACTTC. It codes for CATSRDGGYEQYF.

This clonotype was observed a few times. V gene TRBV6-1 combines with J gene TRBJ1-1; D is perhaps TRBD1 (5 bases). V was shortened by 7 bases and J by 5 bases, with 17 bases between the two germline ends. Germline CDR1 and CDR2: MNHNS and SASEGT. The CDR3 is 14 amino acids. CDR3 in DNA: TGTGCCAGCACTCAGACAGCCCATAGGACTGAAGCTTTCTTT. As protein: CASTQTAHRTEAFF.

The CDR3 sequence: CASSSHGQGRNTIYF. For the CDR3, the DNA is TGTGCCAGCAGTTCACATGGACAGGGCCGAAACACCATATATTTT. V and J are TRBV6-5 and TRBJ1-3; 8 nucleotides line up with TRBD1. V lost 4 bases to trimming and J lost 5 bases; unmatched junction nucleotides: 7. The CDR3 runs to 15 residues. The germline CDR1 and CDR2 sequences are MNHEY and SVGAGI.